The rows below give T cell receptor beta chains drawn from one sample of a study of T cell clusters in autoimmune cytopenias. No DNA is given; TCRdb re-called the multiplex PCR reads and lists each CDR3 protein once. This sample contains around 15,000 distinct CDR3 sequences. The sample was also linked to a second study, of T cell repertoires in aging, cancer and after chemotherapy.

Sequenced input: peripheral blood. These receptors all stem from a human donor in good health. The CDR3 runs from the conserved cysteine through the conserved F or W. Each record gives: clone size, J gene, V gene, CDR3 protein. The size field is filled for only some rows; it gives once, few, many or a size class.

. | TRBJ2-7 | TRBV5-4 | CASSFQGPKGEQYF
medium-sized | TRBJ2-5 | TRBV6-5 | CASSLGQQETQYF
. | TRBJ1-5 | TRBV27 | CASSPYAGGNQPQHF
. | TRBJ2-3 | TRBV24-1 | CATSPLGKGTQYF
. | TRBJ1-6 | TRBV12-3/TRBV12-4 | CASILGSGTNSPLHF
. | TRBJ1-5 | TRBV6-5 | CASSYSAGTQPQHF
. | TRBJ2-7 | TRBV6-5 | CASSRDSKKISYEQYF
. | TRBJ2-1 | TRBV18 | CASSPGVAGGYEQFF
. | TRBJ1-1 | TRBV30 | CAWSRSGEAFF
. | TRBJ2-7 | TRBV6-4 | CASSDGPSGRTHGREQYF
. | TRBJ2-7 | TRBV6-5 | CASSPGPRVPIPYEQYF
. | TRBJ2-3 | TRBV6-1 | CASSGQGVGTDTQYF
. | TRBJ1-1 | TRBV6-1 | CASRPGQGLNTEAFF
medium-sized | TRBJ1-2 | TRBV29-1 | CSVSTIFGTENGYTF
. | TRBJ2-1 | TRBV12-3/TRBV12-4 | CASSQGYTQFF
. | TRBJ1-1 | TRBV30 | CAWSGTVLNTEAFF
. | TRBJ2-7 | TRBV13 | CASSLGRGQLSFDQYF
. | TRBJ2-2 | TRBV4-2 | CASSSPGQPNTGELFF
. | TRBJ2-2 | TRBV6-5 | CASGYTGTTGELFF
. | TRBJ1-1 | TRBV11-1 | CASIPANEGIEAFF
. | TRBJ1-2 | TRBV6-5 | CASRVGGGYTF
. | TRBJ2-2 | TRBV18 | CASSPVANTGELFF
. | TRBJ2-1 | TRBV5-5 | CASSSGGTGEYNEQFF
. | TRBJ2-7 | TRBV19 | CASSIGGGEQYF
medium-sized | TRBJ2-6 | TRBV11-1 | CASSLGGVPQPGANVLTF
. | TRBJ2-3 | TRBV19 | CASSWTSGGTDTQYF
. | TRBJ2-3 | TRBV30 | CAWSVGSGESDTQYF
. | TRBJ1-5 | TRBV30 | CAWSRQAVEPQHF
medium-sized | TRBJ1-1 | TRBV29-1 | CSVEDNTEAFF
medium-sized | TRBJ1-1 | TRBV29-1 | CSVVMDTEAFF
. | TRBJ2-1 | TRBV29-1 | CSHGGLAGTYNEQFF
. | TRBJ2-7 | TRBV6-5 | CASSHPNGTLYEQYF
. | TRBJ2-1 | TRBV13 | CASSLTSWNEQFF
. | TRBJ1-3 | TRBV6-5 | CASMSSGNTIYF
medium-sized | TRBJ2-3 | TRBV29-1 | CSVESVRGKTDTQYF
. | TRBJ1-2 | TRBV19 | CASSRGADGNYGYTF
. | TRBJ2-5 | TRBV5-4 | CASSAGLGGLGTQYF
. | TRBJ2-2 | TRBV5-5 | CASSYGQRDTGELFF
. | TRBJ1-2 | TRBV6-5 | CASSYSPTGPYGYTF
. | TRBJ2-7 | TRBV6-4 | CASSTHSETVAYEQYF
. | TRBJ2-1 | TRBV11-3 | CASSSGLAGVRNEQFF
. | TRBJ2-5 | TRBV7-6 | CASSSRTSGRSVETQYF
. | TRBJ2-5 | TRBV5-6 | CASSRAKQGVETQYF
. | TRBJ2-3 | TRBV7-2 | CASSQYGGDTQYF
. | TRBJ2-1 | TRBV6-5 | CASSYGRRETYNEQFF
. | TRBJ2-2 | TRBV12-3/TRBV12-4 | CASRLRTSGRRELFF
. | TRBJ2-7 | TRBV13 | CASRSGLAGTNEQYF
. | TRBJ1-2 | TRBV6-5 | CASGRNYGYTF
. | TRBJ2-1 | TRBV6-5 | CASTIRTSGGGKIF
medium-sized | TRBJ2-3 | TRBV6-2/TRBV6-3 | CASSYSAGGGTDTQYF
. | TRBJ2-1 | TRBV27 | CASIRLAGGVSYNEQFF
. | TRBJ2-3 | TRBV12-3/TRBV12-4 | CASSTGGSFTDTQYF
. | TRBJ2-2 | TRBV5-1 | CASSLDGLARTGELFF
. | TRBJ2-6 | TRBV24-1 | CATSRTVSSGANVLTF
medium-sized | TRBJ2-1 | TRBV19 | CASHSPGTGEQFF
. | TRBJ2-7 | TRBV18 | CASSSGLAGNEQYF
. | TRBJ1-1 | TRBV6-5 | CASSTRGTGPNTEAFF
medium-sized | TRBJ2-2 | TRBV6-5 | CASMRTANTGELFF
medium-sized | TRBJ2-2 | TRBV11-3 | CASRSTSGITYSELFF